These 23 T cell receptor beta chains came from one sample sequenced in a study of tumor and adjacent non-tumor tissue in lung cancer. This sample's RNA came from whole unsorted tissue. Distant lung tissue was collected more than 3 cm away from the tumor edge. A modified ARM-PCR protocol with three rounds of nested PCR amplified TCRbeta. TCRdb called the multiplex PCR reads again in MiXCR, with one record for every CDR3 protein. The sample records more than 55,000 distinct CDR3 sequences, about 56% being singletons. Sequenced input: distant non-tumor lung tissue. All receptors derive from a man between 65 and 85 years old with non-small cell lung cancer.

The CDR3 coding sequence is TGTGCCACCAGCAGAGATTGGTTCGGCTACACCTTC. Residues: CATSRDWFGYTF. The chain uses TRBV15 and TRBJ1-2; D is undetermined. The CDR3 totals 12 residues. The V gene's germline CDR1 is LNHNV and CDR2 YYDKDF (reference sequence). V lost 0 bases and J lost 8, with 7 bases in between.

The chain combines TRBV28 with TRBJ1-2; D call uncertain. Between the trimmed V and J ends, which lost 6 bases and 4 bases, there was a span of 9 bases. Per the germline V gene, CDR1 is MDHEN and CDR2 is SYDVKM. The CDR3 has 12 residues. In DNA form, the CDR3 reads TGTGCCAGCAGGGATGGCAGCTATGGCTACACCTTC. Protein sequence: CASRDGSYGYTF.

The CDR3 nucleotides are TGCGCCAGCAGACCTCCGGGACTAGTGCTCTACGAGCAGTACTTC. Translated: CASRPPGLVLYEQYF. V is TRBV10-1 and J is TRBJ2-7; 8 positions agree with TRBD2. This CDR3 is built from 15 residues. The V segment lost 6 bases and the J segment 3 bases; nucleotides outside the gene matches: 10. CDR1 is WNHNN, CDR2 SYGVQD, per germline (reference sequence).

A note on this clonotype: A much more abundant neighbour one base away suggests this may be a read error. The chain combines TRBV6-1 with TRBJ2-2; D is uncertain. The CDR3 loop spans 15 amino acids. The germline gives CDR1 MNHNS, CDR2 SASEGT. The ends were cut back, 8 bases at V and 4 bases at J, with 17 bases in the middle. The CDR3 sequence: CASGPDVYSTGELFF. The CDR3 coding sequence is TGTGCCAGCGGACCGGACGTATACTCCACCGGGGAGCTGTTTTTT.

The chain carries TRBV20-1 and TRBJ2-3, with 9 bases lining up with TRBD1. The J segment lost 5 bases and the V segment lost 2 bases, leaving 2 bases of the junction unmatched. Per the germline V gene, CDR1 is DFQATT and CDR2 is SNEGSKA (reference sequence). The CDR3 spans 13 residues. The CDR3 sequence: CSARWTGEDTQYF. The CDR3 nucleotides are TGCAGTGCTAGATGGACAGGGGAAGATACGCAGTATTTT.

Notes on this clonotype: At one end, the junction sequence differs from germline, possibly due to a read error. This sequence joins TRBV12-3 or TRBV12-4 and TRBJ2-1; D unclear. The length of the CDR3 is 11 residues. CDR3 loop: CASSWLNGQFF. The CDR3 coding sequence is TGTGCCAGCTCGTGGCTCAATGGGCAGTTCTTC.

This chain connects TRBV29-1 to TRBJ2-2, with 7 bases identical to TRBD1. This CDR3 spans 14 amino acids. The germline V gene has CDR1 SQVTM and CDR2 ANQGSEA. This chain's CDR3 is CSVRRQGGPGELFF. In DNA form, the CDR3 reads TGCAGTGTGAGGAGACAGGGTGGCCCCGGGGAGCTGTTTTTT.

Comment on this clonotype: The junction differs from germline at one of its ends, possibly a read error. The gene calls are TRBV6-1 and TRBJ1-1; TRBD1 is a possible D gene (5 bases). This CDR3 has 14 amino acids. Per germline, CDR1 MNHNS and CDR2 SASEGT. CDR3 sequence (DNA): TGTGCCATCAGTGATGACAGCTTGAACACTGAGGCTTTCTTT. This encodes CAISDDSLNTEAFF.

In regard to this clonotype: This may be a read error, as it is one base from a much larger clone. CDR3 bases: TGCAGCGTGCCCCGACAGAAAAACACAGATATGCAGTATTTT. It translates to CSVPRQKNTDMQYF. The chain carries TRBV29-1 and TRBJ2-3, with a possible D match to TRBD1 (5 bases). Germline CDR1 is SQVTM and CDR2 is ANQGSEA. This CDR3 is 14 amino acids long.

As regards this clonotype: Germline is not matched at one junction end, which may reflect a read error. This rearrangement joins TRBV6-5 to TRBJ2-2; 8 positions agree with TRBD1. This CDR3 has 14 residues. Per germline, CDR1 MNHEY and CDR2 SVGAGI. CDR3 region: CVSCPGTGIGELFF. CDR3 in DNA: TGTGTCAGCTGTCCCGGGACAGGAATCGGGGAGCTGTTTTTT.

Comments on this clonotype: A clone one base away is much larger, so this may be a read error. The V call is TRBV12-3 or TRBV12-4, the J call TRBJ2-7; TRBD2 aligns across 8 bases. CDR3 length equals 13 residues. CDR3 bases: TGTGTCAGCCGTGCGGGGGGTTGGGACGAGCAGTACTTC. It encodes CVSRAGGWDEQYF.

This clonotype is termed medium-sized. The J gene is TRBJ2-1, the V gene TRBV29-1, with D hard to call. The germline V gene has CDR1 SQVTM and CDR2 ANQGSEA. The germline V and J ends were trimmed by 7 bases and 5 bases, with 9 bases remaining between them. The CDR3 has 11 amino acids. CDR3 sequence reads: CSAYHDNEQFF. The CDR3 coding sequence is TGCAGCGCTTACCATGACAATGAGCAGTTCTTC.

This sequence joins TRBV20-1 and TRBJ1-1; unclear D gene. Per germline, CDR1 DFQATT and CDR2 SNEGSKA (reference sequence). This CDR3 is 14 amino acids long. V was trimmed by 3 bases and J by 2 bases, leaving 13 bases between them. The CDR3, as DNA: TGCAGTGCTAGTGAATCAGCCCTAAACACTGAAGCTTTCTTT. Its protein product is CSASESALNTEAFF.

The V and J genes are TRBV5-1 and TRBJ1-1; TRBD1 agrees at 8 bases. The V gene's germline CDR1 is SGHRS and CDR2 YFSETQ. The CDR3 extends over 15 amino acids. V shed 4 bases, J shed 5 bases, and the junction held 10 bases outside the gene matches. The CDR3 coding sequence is TGCGCCAGCAGCGTGCAAGGACAGGGAAAAACTGAAGCTTTCTTT. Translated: CASSVQGQGKTEAFF. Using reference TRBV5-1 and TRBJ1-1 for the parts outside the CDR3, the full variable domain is KAGVTQTPRYLIKTRGQQVTLSCSPISGHRSVSWYQQTPGQGLQFLFEYFSETQRNKGNFPGRFSGRQFSNSRSEMNVSTLELGDSALYLCASSVQGQGKTEAFFGQGTRLTVV.

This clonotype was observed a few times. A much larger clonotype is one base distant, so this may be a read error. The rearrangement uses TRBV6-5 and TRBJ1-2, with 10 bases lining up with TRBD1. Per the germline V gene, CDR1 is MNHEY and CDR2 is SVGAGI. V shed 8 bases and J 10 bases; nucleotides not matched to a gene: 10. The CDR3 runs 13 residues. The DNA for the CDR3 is TGTGCCAGCGCCCAGGGACAGGGGTGGGTCTACACCTTC. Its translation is CASAQGQGWVYTF.

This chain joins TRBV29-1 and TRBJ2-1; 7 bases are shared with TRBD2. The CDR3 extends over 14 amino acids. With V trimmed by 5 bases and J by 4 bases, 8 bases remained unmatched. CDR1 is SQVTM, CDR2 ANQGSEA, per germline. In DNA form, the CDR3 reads TGCAGCGTTCCGGGACTATCGGGATACAATGAGCAGTTCTTC. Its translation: CSVPGLSGYNEQFF.

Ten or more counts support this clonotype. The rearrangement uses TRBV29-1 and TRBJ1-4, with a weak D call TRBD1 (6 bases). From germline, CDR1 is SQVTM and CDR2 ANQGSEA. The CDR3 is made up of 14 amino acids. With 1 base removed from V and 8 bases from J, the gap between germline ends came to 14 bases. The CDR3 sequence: CSVEAPDSYEKLFF. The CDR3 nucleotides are TGCAGCGTTGAAGCCCCGGACAGCTACGAAAAACTGTTTTTT.

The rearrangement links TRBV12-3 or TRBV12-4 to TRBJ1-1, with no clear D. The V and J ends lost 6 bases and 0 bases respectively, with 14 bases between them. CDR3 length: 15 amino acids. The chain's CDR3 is CASSYRPEMNTEAFF. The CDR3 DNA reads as TGTGCCAGCAGCTACCGGCCGGAGATGAACACTGAAGCTTTCTTT.

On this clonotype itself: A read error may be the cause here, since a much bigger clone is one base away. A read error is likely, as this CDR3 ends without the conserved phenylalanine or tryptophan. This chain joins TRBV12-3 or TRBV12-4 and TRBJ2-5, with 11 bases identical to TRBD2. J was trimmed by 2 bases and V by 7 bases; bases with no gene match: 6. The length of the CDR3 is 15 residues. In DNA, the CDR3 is TGTGCCAGCAAAACTAGCGGGGGTTGGCAAGAGACCCAGTACCTC. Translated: CASKTSGGWQETQYL.

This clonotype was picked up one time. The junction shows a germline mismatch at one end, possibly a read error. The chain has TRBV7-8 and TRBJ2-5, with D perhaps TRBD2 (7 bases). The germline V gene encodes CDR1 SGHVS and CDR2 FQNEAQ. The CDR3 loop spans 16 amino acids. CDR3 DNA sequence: TGCGCCAGCACCCTTGAGGGGGGAGGGTACCAAGAGACCCGGTACTTC. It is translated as CASTLEGGGYQETRYF.

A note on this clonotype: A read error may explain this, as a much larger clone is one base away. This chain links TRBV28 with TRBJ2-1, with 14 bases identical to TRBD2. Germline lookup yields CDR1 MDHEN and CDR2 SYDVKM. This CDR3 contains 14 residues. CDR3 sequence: CPSTLPGLAGDPFF. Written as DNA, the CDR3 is TGTCCCAGCACCCTGCCGGGACTAGCGGGAGACCCGTTCTTC.

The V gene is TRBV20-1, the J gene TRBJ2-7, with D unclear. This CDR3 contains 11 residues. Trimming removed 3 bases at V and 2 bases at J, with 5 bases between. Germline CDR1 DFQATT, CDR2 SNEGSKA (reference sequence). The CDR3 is CSASTPYEQYF. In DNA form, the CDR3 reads TGCAGTGCTAGTACACCCTACGAGCAGTACTTC.

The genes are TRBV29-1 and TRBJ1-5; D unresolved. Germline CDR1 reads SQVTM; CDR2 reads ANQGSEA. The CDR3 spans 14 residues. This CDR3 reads CSLVMGNSNQPQHF. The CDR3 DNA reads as TGCAGTCTTGTCATGGGGAATAGCAATCAGCCCCAGCATTTT.